The 21 T cell receptor beta chains reported below all come from one sample, sequenced in a study of post-analysis software for immune sequencing data. Regarding the study as a whole: TRBV segments more frequent in patients than in controls numbered a few and included TRBV5-6, TRBV5-1 and TRBV20-1.

Unique molecular identifiers featured in each of the TCR beta cDNA libraries. TCRdb reprocessed the PCR reads via MiXCR and lists one record per CDR3 protein. The table has 350,000 to 450,000 distinct CDR3 sequences, 39% seen once. These receptors have no identified antigens. Source material: blood. The receptors were sampled from a girl aged 2-10 years with multiple sclerosis.

This clonotype was seen only a few times. The chain combines TRBV4-1 with TRBJ2-1, with a weak D call TRBD1 (6 bases). Germline-derived CDR1 and CDR2 are MGHRA and YSYEKL. The V end lost 5 bases, the J end lost 8 bases, and 13 bases lay between the germline ends. The CDR3 totals 13 residues. The CDR3 bases are TGCGCCAGCAGCAGCAAACAGGGCCATGAGCAGTTCTTC. This encodes CASSSKQGHEQFF.

This clonotype was recorded a few times. CDR3 coding DNA: TGCGCCAGCAGCCAAGAGCCGGGGGGGCTCGGCAATCAGCCCCAGCATTTT. It translates to CASSQEPGGLGNQPQHF. The chain combines TRBV4-1 with TRBJ1-5; maybe TRBD1 (6 bases). Trimming took 0 bases from V and 2 from J, leaving 14 bases between them. The CDR3 sequence is 17 residues long. From germline, CDR1 is MGHRA and CDR2 YSYEKL.

The genes are TRBV28 and TRBJ2-7, with D perhaps TRBD2 (7 bases). Trimming left V 4 bases short and J 4 bases short, with 23 bases between. Germline V lookup: CDR1 MDHEN, CDR2 SYDVKM. This CDR3 region has 17 residues. The CDR3 coding sequence is TGTGCCAGCAGTTCCCGGGGGGTCGGAAGGGGGGCATACGAGCAGTACTTC. This encodes CASSSRGVGRGAYEQYF.

This clonotype was found a few times. The chain has TRBV3-1 and TRBJ1-2; possible D gene TRBD1, 6 bases. CDR1 is LGHDT, CDR2 YNNKEL, per germline (reference sequence). With 3 bases removed from V and 10 bases from J, the gap between germline ends came to 12 bases. The CDR3 consists of 12 residues. The CDR3 coding sequence is TGTGCCAGCAGCCAGTCGACAGGCCCCTACACCTTC. Its translation is CASSQSTGPYTF.

This clonotype has just a few counts. The genes are TRBV20-1 and TRBJ1-6; 7 bases are a match to TRBD1. There are 20 residues in the CDR3. The germline gives CDR1 DFQATT, CDR2 SNEGSKA (reference sequence). V lost 3 bases to trimming and J lost 9 bases; unmatched junction nucleotides: 26. The CDR3 loop is CSASPIPGQVEWLITSPLHF. DNA for the CDR3: TGCAGTGCTAGCCCCATCCCCGGACAGGTGGAATGGTTGATCACTTCACCCCTCCACTTT.

V is TRBV20-1 and J is TRBJ2-7, with D perhaps matching TRBD1 (6 bases). Gene TRBJ2-5 matches the end of the DNA better, so the J call may be wrong. This CDR3 is built from 15 residues. CDR1 and CDR2 (germline): DFQATT, SNEGSKA (reference sequence). The CDR3 sequence: CSAFGGHSGEETQYF. DNA of the CDR3: TGCAGTGCATTTGGGGGTCATTCAGGGGAAGAGACCCAGTACTTC.

In its sample, this clonotype was seen many times. The junction does not match germline at one end; this may be a read error. V gene TRBV5-1 combines with J gene TRBJ2-7; 7 nucleotides match TRBD1. In germline, CDR1 is SGHRS, CDR2 YFSETQ. CDR3 length: 14 residues. The CDR3: CASSRTGDSYEQYF. The CDR3 bases are TGTGCCAGCAGCCGTACAGGGGATTCCTACGAGCAGTACTTC.

This clonotype has just a few counts. The chain has TRBV25-1 and TRBJ1-2; possibly TRBD1 for D (6 bases). V lost 4 bases and J lost 7, with 16 bases in between. The CDR3 length is 14 residues. CDR1 is MGHDK and CDR2 is SYGVNS in the germline V gene. The CDR3 region has the DNA TGTGCCAGCAGTGCTCAACAGGGTTTCGCTGGCTACACCTTC. Protein sequence: CASSAQQGFAGYTF.

CDR3 loop: CASSAGVEQYF. CDR3 nucleotide sequence: TGCGCCAGCTCAGCGGGGGTCGAGCAGTACTTC. The V call is TRBV4-1, the J call TRBJ2-7; 8 positions match TRBD2. The germline gives CDR1 MGHRA, CDR2 YSYEKL. Germline trimming cut 8 bases from V and 6 bases from J; bases unmatched to any gene: 3. The length of the CDR3 is 11 residues.

This clonotype was detected only a few times. The chain carries TRBV7-2 and TRBJ1-2; the D gene is possibly TRBD1 (5 bases). The germline V and J ends were trimmed by 1 base and 7 bases, with 16 bases remaining between them. In germline, CDR1 is SGHTA, CDR2 FQGNSA. The CDR3 consists of 15 residues. CDR3 sequence reads: CASSLVHGANTGYTF. The CDR3 DNA sequence: TGTGCCAGCAGCTTAGTTCATGGGGCTAACACTGGCTACACCTTC. The full variable domain, rest sourced from reference TRBV7-2 and TRBJ1-2, is GAGVSQSPSNKVTEKGKDVELRCDPISGHTALYWYRQSLGQGLEFLIYFQGNSAPDKSGLPSDRFSAERTGGSVSTLTIQRTQQEDSAVYLCASSLVHGANTGYTFGSGTRLTVV.

Concerning this clonotype itself: A much bigger clone sits one base away, suggesting this may be a read error. V and J are TRBV5-1 and TRBJ2-7; TRBD1 might be the D (6 bases). The CDR3 has 13 residues. Between the trimmed V and J ends, which lost 5 bases and 5 bases, there was a span of 14 bases. Germline CDR1 and CDR2: SGHRS and YFSETQ. This chain's CDR3 is CASSWQGSHEQYF. Here the CDR3 DNA reads TGCGCCAGCAGTTGGCAGGGGTCCCACGAGCAGTACTTC.

The chain recombines TRBV29-1 with TRBJ2-2; 8 bases match TRBD1. Unmatched junction bases numbered 7, after V lost 3 bases and J lost 7 bases. The V gene's germline CDR1 is SQVTM and CDR2 ANQGSEA. This CDR3 contains 14 residues. The CDR3 DNA follows: TGCAGCGTTGAGGACAGGGTGGTCGGCGGGGAGCTGTTTTTT. Protein product: CSVEDRVVGGELFF.

The chain carries TRBV6-1 and TRBJ2-7, with 12 bases matching TRBD2. The CDR3 length is 15 residues. Germline CDR1 MNHNS, CDR2 SASEGT. V lost 5 bases to trimming and J lost 7 bases; unmatched junction nucleotides: 9. The CDR3 sequence: CASSNLAGGSNEQYF. DNA of the CDR3: TGTGCCAGCAGTAACCTAGCGGGGGGGTCGAATGAGCAGTACTTC.

This clonotype has a handful of counts. The CDR3 nucleotides read TGTGCCAGCAGTTCCTATATTGATGAGCAGTTCTTC. Residues: CASSSYIDEQFF. The chain joins TRBV28 to TRBJ2-1; D ambiguous. Germline loops: CDR1 MDHEN, CDR2 SYDVKM. CDR3 length equals 12 residues. V was cut by 4 bases and J by 8 bases, with 9 bases left in between.

CDR3 DNA sequence: TGTGCCAGCAGCCTAAGCGGGAGCGGTGAGCAGTACTTC. This gives the protein CASSLSGSGEQYF. The V gene is TRBV11-3, the J gene TRBJ2-7, with 8 bases lining up with TRBD2. The junction had 7 bases not matched to a gene; V was cut back by 5 bases and J by 7 bases. This CDR3 contains 13 residues. Germline assignment: CDR1 SGHNT and CDR2 YENEEA. Looking up the rest from reference TRBV11-3 and TRBJ2-7 gives the full variable domain: EAGVVQSPRYKIIEKKQPVAFWCNPISGHNTLYWYLQNLGQGPELLIRYENEEAVDDSQLPKDRFSAERLKGVDSTLKIQPAELGDSAVYLCASSLSGSGEQYFGPGTRLTVT.

A few counts support this clonotype. The chain couples TRBV20-1 to TRBJ2-3; D call uncertain. Germline V gene data show CDR1 as DFQATT and CDR2 as SNEGSKA (reference sequence). V was cut by 2 bases and J by 0 bases, with 9 bases left in between. This CDR3 region has 14 residues. The CDR3 is CSARKSFSTDTQYF. The CDR3 DNA is TGCAGTGCTAGAAAGTCCTTTAGCACAGATACGCAGTATTTT.

This chain links TRBV11-2 with TRBJ2-5; D remains unclear. With the DNA end fitting TRBJ2-7 better, the J assignment may be wrong. CDR1 and CDR2 from the germline V gene are SGHAT and FQNNGV. The CDR3 is 15 residues long. CDR3 residues: CASSLDLVILLEQYF. The CDR3 DNA sequence: TGTGCCAGCAGCTTAGATCTAGTAATCCTTCTCGAGCAGTACTTC.

Remarks on this clonotype: A read error may produce the germline difference seen at one junction end. This sequence joins TRBV6-6 and TRBJ2-5; 11 bases are a match to TRBD2. The DNA matches TRBJ2-7 better at its end, which makes the J call doubtful. The CDR3 is made up of 17 amino acids. Germline CDR1 reads MNHNY; CDR2 reads SVGAGI (reference sequence). Written as DNA, the CDR3 is TGTGCCAACAGTTACTCCAGGGGTCGGCTAGCGGGAGGCGAGCAGTACTTC. Its translation: CANSYSRGRLAGGEQYF.

This clonotype has a handful of counts. This chain links TRBV28 with TRBJ2-5; TRBD1 aligns across 8 bases. CDR3 length: 16 amino acids. Germline lookup yields CDR1 MDHEN and CDR2 SYDVKM. The V segment lost 5 bases and the J segment 4 bases; nucleotides outside the gene matches: 12. The CDR3, as DNA: TGTGCCAGCAGTCTCCACCTGACAGGGGTGGGAGAGACCCAGTACTTC. Its protein is CASSLHLTGVGETQYF.

The chain combines TRBV12-3 or TRBV12-4 with TRBJ2-5; D is unresolved. V gave up 5 bases and J gave up 2 bases, with 15 bases separating them. This CDR3 region has 15 residues. The CDR3 loop reads CASSTALSRQETQYF. Written as DNA, the CDR3 is TGTGCCAGCAGTACGGCGCTTTCGAGGCAAGAGACCCAGTACTTC.

V is TRBV12-3 or TRBV12-4 and J is TRBJ2-3; D call uncertain. V lost 6 bases, J lost 2 bases, and 6 bases lay in between. The CDR3 loop spans 12 amino acids. The CDR3 sequence is CASRGNTDTQYF. In DNA form, the CDR3 reads TGTGCCAGCAGAGGAAACACAGATACGCAGTATTTT.